This T cell receptor beta chain was sequenced in a study of tumor and adjacent non-tumor tissue in lung cancer. Background on the study: Patients comprised 12 adenocarcinoma, a couple of squamous cell carcinoma and 1 small cell lung cancer. Patients were aged about 30 to 85, roughly nine men and 5 women, stage I to III.

For this clonotype: A junction boundary mismatches the germline segment, possibly from a read error.

CDR1 is SGHAT and CDR2 is FQNNGV in the germline V gene. The CDR3 runs to 13 residues. No cell sorting was done before RNA was extracted from the tissue. The library came from three nested PCR rounds adapted from ARM-PCR protocols. TCRdb reprocessed the multiplex PCR reads with MiXCR, giving one entry per CDR3 protein. Of more than 70,000 distinct CDR3 sequences in the sample, 61% are singletons; the top ten hold 15%. The chain employs TRBV11-2 and TRBJ2-5; D ambiguous. The TCR sequence derives from an older man with non-small cell lung cancer. Source material: lung tumor tissue. The CDR3 bases are TGTGCCAGCACCTTAAACTGGGAACAGACCCAGTACTTC. It is translated as CASTLNWEQTQYF.